These 26 T cell receptor beta chains were sequenced from one sample in a study of cytomegalovirus exposure and HLA in healthy donors. PCR amplification relied on 60 Vbeta primers (plus 13 Jbeta primers). Some clones are missing from TCRdb's copy, which holds only in-frame ones; the method was immunoSEQ multiplex PCR. The table lists around 76,000 clones. Sequenced input: PBMCs. These receptors all come from a woman aged 55-69 years in good health and CMV-seronegative.

The DNA of the CDR3 is TGTGCCAGCAGCGTAGCCACTAGCAAATGGGGCACAGATACGCAGTATTTT. Its protein product is CASSVATSKWGTDTQYF. The chain links TRBV9 to TRBJ2-3, with a tentative D call TRBD2 (6 bases). V was pared by 0 bases and J by 1 base, with 15 bases between. This CDR3 spans 17 amino acids. Germline CDR1 and CDR2: SGDLS and YYNGEE.

The gene calls are TRBV2 and TRBJ1-6; 12 positions agree with TRBD1. Germline V gene lookup returns CDR1 SNHLY and CDR2 FYNNEI. The V segment lost 5 bases and the J segment 10 bases; nucleotides outside the gene matches: 6. The CDR3 totals 15 residues. CDR3 loop: CASSTMGTGGSPLHF. DNA of the CDR3: TGTGCCAGCAGTACAATGGGGACAGGGGGCTCACCCCTCCACTTT.

The CDR3 reads CASSLPHATGGEEYF. The CDR3 DNA follows: TGTGCCAGCAGTTTACCCCACGCCACAGGGGGAGAAGAGTACTTC. This chain connects TRBV28 to TRBJ2-7; 8 nucleotides match TRBD1. J gave up 11 bases and V 2 bases, and 14 bases lay outside the gene matches. Per the germline V gene, CDR1 is MDHEN and CDR2 is SYDVKM. CDR3 length: 15 amino acids.

The chain combines TRBV5-1 with TRBJ2-1; 9 positions match TRBD1. The germline CDR1 and CDR2 sequences are SGHRS and YFSETQ. The V segment lost 4 bases and the J segment 5 bases; nucleotides outside the gene matches: 7. This CDR3 is built from 15 residues. CDR3 coding DNA: TGCGCCAGCAGCGCCCCGGGACAGGGCGACAATGAGCAGTTCTTC. Translation gives CASSAPGQGDNEQFF. Complete variable domain (other parts from reference TRBV5-1 and TRBJ2-1): KAGVTQTPRYLIKTRGQQVTLSCSPISGHRSVSWYQQTPGQGLQFLFEYFSETQRNKGNFPGRFSGRQFSNSRSEMNVSTLELGDSALYLCASSAPGQGDNEQFFGPGTRLTVL.

The V call is TRBV5-1, the J call TRBJ1-2; D perhaps matches TRBD1 (6 bases). Trimming left V 0 bases short and J 8 bases short, with 20 bases between. The CDR3 has 16 residues. Germline V gene data show CDR1 as SGHRS and CDR2 as YFSETQ. The CDR3 nucleotides are TGCGCCAGCAGCTTGGGATTCGGGGGGGCGCTGGACGGCTACACCTTC. As protein: CASSLGFGGALDGYTF. Full variable domain (rest looked up from reference TRBV5-1 and TRBJ1-2): KAGVTQTPRYLIKTRGQQVTLSCSPISGHRSVSWYQQTPGQGLQFLFEYFSETQRNKGNFPGRFSGRQFSNSRSEMNVSTLELGDSALYLCASSLGFGGALDGYTFGSGTRLTVV.

The J gene is TRBJ2-5, the V gene TRBV6-1; weak D call: TRBD2 (6 bases). Per the germline V gene, CDR1 is MNHNS and CDR2 is SASEGT. Trimming left V 6 bases short and J 1 base short, with 15 bases between. The CDR3 length is 15 residues. The CDR3 DNA is TGTGCCAGCAGCTATTGGGACGGGAGCCAAGAGACCCAGTACTTC. Protein: CASSYWDGSQETQYF.

This rearrangement joins TRBV5-5 to TRBJ2-1, with 7 bases matching TRBD1. CDR3 length: 16 amino acids. V lost 2 bases and J lost 2; bases outside the gene matches: 7. Per germline, CDR1 SGHKS and CDR2 YYEKEE (reference sequence). As DNA, the CDR3 is TGTGCCAGCAGCTTTCACTTTGACAGGGCCTACAATGAGCAGTTCTTC. Protein sequence: CASSFHFDRAYNEQFF.

The genes are TRBV7-2 and TRBJ1-3; 8 bases match TRBD1. The CDR3 runs 17 residues. With 0 bases clipped from V and 2 bases from J, the junction kept 6 bases outside the gene matches. Looked up from germline, CDR1 is SGHTA and CDR2 is FQGNSA. Here the CDR3 DNA reads TGTGCCAGCAGCTTAGCGCCCCAGGGGGCAACTGGAAACACCATATATTTT. Protein: CASSLAPQGATGNTIYF.

This chain uses TRBV6-1 with TRBJ2-5, with TRBD2 matching 10 bases. This CDR3 has 14 residues. V was clipped by 8 bases and J by 5 bases; unmatched bases: 8. Germline V CDR1 and CDR2: MNHNS, SASEGT. The CDR3 protein is CASAPAGGRETQYF. The CDR3 DNA reads TGTGCCAGCGCCCCAGCGGGAGGGAGGGAGACCCAGTACTTC.

The rearrangement links TRBV20-1 to TRBJ2-1; no reliable D call. This CDR3 contains 11 residues. Per germline, CDR1 DFQATT and CDR2 SNEGSKA (reference sequence). Trimming removed 6 bases from V and 8 bases from J, with 11 bases in between. In nucleotides, the CDR3 is TGCAGTGCGAGGCGAGTCTATGAGCAGTTCTTC. Protein product: CSARRVYEQFF.

This chain joins TRBV6-5 and TRBJ2-5; D is perhaps TRBD1 (6 bases). The CDR3 length is 14 residues. V was cut by 6 bases and J by 0 bases, with 11 bases left in between. Looked up from germline, CDR1 is MNHEY and CDR2 is SVGAGI. Written as DNA, the CDR3 is TGTGCCAGCAGGCGAAACAGGGACCAAGAGACCCAGTACTTC. Translating it yields CASRRNRDQETQYF.

The gene calls are TRBV2 and TRBJ1-3; possibly TRBD1 for D (5 bases). CDR1 and CDR2 (germline): SNHLY, FYNNEI. Trimming left V 4 bases short and J 3 bases short, with 10 bases between. CDR3 length: 14 amino acids. CDR3 nucleotide sequence: TGTGCCAGCAGTGCAGGGTCGAGTGGAAACACCATATATTTT. Its translation is CASSAGSSGNTIYF.

The chain links TRBV11-1 to TRBJ2-3, with 9 bases lining up with TRBD2. Germline V gives CDR1 SGHAT, CDR2 FQDESV (reference sequence). The CDR3 consists of 16 residues. V shed 2 bases, J shed 4 bases, and the junction held 7 bases outside the gene matches. In DNA form, the CDR3 reads TGTGCCAGCAGCTTATTTGGAGTAGCGGGAGCAGATACGCAGTATTTT. It encodes CASSLFGVAGADTQYF.

V and J are TRBV6-6 and TRBJ2-5, with 10 bases lining up with TRBD2. The J call could be wrong; TRBJ2-7 is a better fit for the DNA end. The CDR3 is 15 amino acids. Germline CDR1 reads MNHNY; CDR2 reads SVGAGI (reference sequence). CDR3 nucleotides: TGTGCCAGCAGACCCTCTAGCGGGGGAACCTACGAGCAGTACTTC. It translates to CASRPSSGGTYEQYF.

The gene calls are TRBV5-1 and TRBJ2-7; D may be TRBD1 (6 bases). Trimming took 3 bases from V and 6 from J, leaving 10 bases between them. The CDR3 consists of 12 residues. The germline CDR1 and CDR2 sequences are SGHRS and YFSETQ. CDR3 amino acids: CASSSTGPEQYF. In DNA, the CDR3 is TGCGCCAGCAGCTCCACAGGGCCCGAGCAGTACTTC. The whole variable domain, filled in from reference TRBV5-1 and TRBJ2-7, reads KAGVTQTPRYLIKTRGQQVTLSCSPISGHRSVSWYQQTPGQGLQFLFEYFSETQRNKGNFPGRFSGRQFSNSRSEMNVSTLELGDSALYLCASSSTGPEQYFGPGTRLTVT.

V is TRBV27 and J is TRBJ2-2; 13 bases are shared with TRBD2. The CDR3 has 19 residues. The germline V gene has CDR1 MNHEY and CDR2 SMNVEV (reference sequence). The ends lost 5 bases at V and 5 bases at J; junction bases unmatched: 14. The CDR3 loop reads CASSLQLPGLAGLTGELFF. For the CDR3, the DNA is TGTGCCAGCAGTCTCCAATTACCGGGACTAGCGGGGTTAACCGGGGAGCTGTTTTTT.

This chain uses TRBV10-3 with TRBJ1-1; D may be TRBD1 (5 bases). Trimming left V 6 bases short and J 3 bases short, with 5 bases between. Per germline, CDR1 ENHRY and CDR2 SYGVKD. The CDR3 totals 11 residues. The CDR3 DNA follows: TGTGCCATCAGACAGGACACTGAAGCTTTCTTT. It codes for CAIRQDTEAFF.

The chain couples TRBV29-1 to TRBJ2-1; TRBD2 might be the D (6 bases). Trimming took 6 bases from V and 9 from J, leaving 15 bases between them. The length of the CDR3 is 12 residues. Germline lookup yields CDR1 SQVTM and CDR2 ANQGSEA. The CDR3 spells CSVAGTSTEQFF. The DNA of the CDR3 is TGCAGCGTAGCGGGTACTAGTACTGAGCAGTTCTTC.

The rearrangement uses TRBV13 and TRBJ2-3; weak D call: TRBD2 (5 bases). Germline V CDR1 and CDR2: PRHDT, FYEKMQ (reference sequence). This CDR3 region has 17 residues. Trimming left V 3 bases short and J 0 bases short, with 16 bases between. The CDR3 reads CASSFGSPPTSTDTQYF. In DNA form, the CDR3 reads TGTGCCAGCAGCTTTGGGAGCCCACCTACTAGCACAGATACGCAGTATTTT.

The chain recombines TRBV7-9 with TRBJ2-5, with TRBD2 matching 12 bases. The ends lost 1 base at V and 2 bases at J; junction bases unmatched: 11. This CDR3 has 19 amino acids. CDR1 is SEHNR, CDR2 FQNEAQ, per germline (reference sequence). The CDR3 coding sequence is TGTGCCAGCAGCTTAGAACGTCTAGCGGGAGGGCCACGGCAAGAGACCCAGTACTTC. The encoded protein is CASSLERLAGGPRQETQYF.

The V gene is TRBV5-3, the J gene TRBJ2-7; 10 bases agree with TRBD2. TRBV5-3 is given ORF status, its function remaining uncertain. V trimming: 7 bases; J trimming: 6 bases; junction bases outside the gene matches: 31. CDR3 length: 21 residues. CDR3 protein: CARSYRVFRTSGRRFNCEQYF. For the CDR3, the DNA is TGTGCCAGATCTTACAGGGTTTTTCGGACTAGCGGCCGGAGGTTTAATTGCGAGCAGTACTTC.

The CDR3 loop reads CASSLGVAGESEQYF. CDR3 DNA: TGTGCCAGCAGCTTAGGGGTAGCGGGAGAGAGCGAGCAGTACTTC. The chain employs TRBV7-2 and TRBJ2-7; 9 bases match TRBD2. Trimming took 1 base from V and 6 from J; bases not matched to a gene: 7. The CDR3 covers 15 residues. CDR1 is SGHTA and CDR2 is FQGNSA in the germline V gene.

The rearrangement links TRBV7-9 to TRBJ2-7; 14 bases are a match to TRBD2. This CDR3 region has 18 residues. V was pared by 0 bases and J by 6 bases, with 10 bases of the junction left unmatched. Germline values: CDR1 SEHNR, CDR2 FQNEAQ (reference sequence). CDR3 in amino acids: CASSLAAVGLAGGSEQYF. For the CDR3, the DNA is TGTGCCAGCAGCTTAGCGGCGGTAGGACTAGCGGGAGGTAGCGAGCAGTACTTC.

V usage is TRBV6-5 and J usage is TRBJ1-6; D gene ambiguous. Germline V CDR1 and CDR2: MNHEY, SVGAGI. CDR3 size: 15 residues. The V end lost 0 bases, the J end lost 6 bases, and 9 bases lay between the germline ends. The CDR3 coding sequence is TGTGCCAGCAGTTACTCGAATGCGGGTAATTCACCCCTCCACTTT. It encodes CASSYSNAGNSPLHF.

The chain links TRBV28 to TRBJ1-1; D possibly corresponds to TRBD1 (6 bases). The germline V gene encodes CDR1 MDHEN and CDR2 SYDVKM. The germline V and J ends were trimmed by 4 bases and 1 base, with 10 bases remaining between them. The CDR3 spans 14 residues. In DNA form, the CDR3 reads TGTGCCAGCAGTTCTCGGACAGCGAACACTGAAGCTTTCTTT. Protein sequence: CASSSRTANTEAFF.

The J gene is TRBJ1-5, the V gene TRBV6-5; possible D gene TRBD1, 6 bases. The V and J ends lost 7 bases and 7 bases respectively, with 20 bases between them. The CDR3 totals 15 residues. Germline V lookup: CDR1 MNHEY, CDR2 SVGAGI. The CDR3 nucleotides read TGTGCCAGCACCCAACGCTGGGGGGGCGGGCAGCCCCAGCATTTT. Its translation is CASTQRWGGGQPQHF.